The 23 T cell receptor beta chains listed next were all sequenced from one sample in a study of blood T cell repertoires in COVID-19. Data came from immunoSEQ multiplex PCR; TCRdb stores just in-frame clones and leaves some out. This repertoire shows about 60,000 clones, roughly 80% found once; its top ten account for 3.8%. Sequencing was performed on PBMCs or T cells enriched from blood (not recorded which). These receptor sequences come from a middle-aged woman with acute COVID-19.

V is TRBV25-1 and J is TRBJ2-1, with TRBD1 matching 11 bases. The CDR3 has 15 residues. In germline, CDR1 is MGHDK, CDR2 SYGVNS. Trimming took 10 bases from V and 8 from J; bases not matched to a gene: 13. In DNA, the CDR3 is TGTGCCACCATGCCGTGGACAGGGGGCCGCGATGAGCAGTTCTTC. Its translation is CATMPWTGGRDEQFF. Based on the CDR3 plus reference TRBV25-1 and TRBJ2-1, the full variable domain is EADIYQTPRYLVIGTGKKITLECSQTMGHDKMYWYQQDPGMELHLIHYSYGVNSTEKGDLSSESTVSRIRTEHFPLTLESARPSHTSQYLCATMPWTGGRDEQFFGPGTRLTVL.

J is TRBJ2-5 and V is TRBV4-2; D is perhaps TRBD2 (6 bases). CDR3 length equals 18 residues. V was pared by 1 base and J by 1 base, with 19 bases between. CDR1 is LGHNA and CDR2 is YNFKEQ in the germline V gene. The CDR3 loop reads CASSQGSRLSGVQETQYF. The CDR3 nucleotides are TGTGCCAGCAGCCAAGGGTCGCGACTGTCGGGAGTCCAAGAGACCCAGTACTTC.

CDR3 sequence (DNA): TGCGCCAGCAGCGCCGGGACAGGGGGCACTGAAGCTTTCTTT. Amino acids: CASSAGTGGTEAFF. J is TRBJ1-1 and V is TRBV5-1; 11 nucleotides match TRBD1. The CDR3 loop spans 14 amino acids. Germline values: CDR1 SGHRS, CDR2 YFSETQ. The junction had 3 bases not matched to a gene; V was cut back by 4 bases and J by 4 bases.

This clone showed up just once. J is TRBJ1-2 and V is TRBV28, with TRBD1 identical over 8 bases. The germline V gene has CDR1 MDHEN and CDR2 SYDVKM. The CDR3 sequence is 14 residues long. V was clipped by 4 bases and J by 8 bases; unmatched bases: 9. This CDR3 reads CASSSPPTGVGYTF. For the CDR3, the DNA is TGTGCCAGCAGTTCACCCCCGACAGGGGTAGGCTACACCTTC.

V gene TRBV19 combines with J gene TRBJ1-1; TRBD1 matches at 8 bases. The V and J ends lost 5 bases and 9 bases, in that order; junction bases with no gene match: 5. The CDR3 loop spans 12 amino acids. The V gene's germline CDR1 is LNHDA and CDR2 SQIVND (reference sequence). The DNA for the CDR3 is TGTGCCAGTAGTTTTCGACAGGGGAAAGCTTTCTTT. Amino acids: CASSFRQGKAFF.

The V call is TRBV12-3 or TRBV12-4, the J call TRBJ2-7, with D perhaps TRBD1 (5 bases). The CDR3 loop spans 13 amino acids. The V end was cut by 8 bases, the J end by 2 bases, with 13 bases between. The CDR3 loop is CASGSDTTYEQYF. The CDR3, as DNA: TGTGCCAGCGGATCGGACACCACCTACGAGCAGTACTTC.

This clone was seen a single time. The chain links TRBV7-9 to TRBJ2-7; tentative D call: TRBD1 (6 bases). The germline CDR1 and CDR2 sequences are SEHNR and FQNEAQ (reference sequence). Trimming left V 1 base short and J 2 bases short, with 15 bases between. The CDR3 runs 16 residues. The CDR3: CASSLDAQGSPYEQYF. For the CDR3, the DNA is TGTGCCAGCAGCTTAGATGCCCAGGGGTCCCCCTACGAGCAGTACTTC.

The chain couples TRBV6-1 to TRBJ1-5; D not certain. V was clipped by 2 bases and J by 3 bases, with 8 bases between them. Germline-derived CDR1 and CDR2 are MNHNS and SASEGT. The CDR3 loop spans 14 amino acids. CDR3: CASSEFRDNQPQHF. DNA for the CDR3: TGTGCCAGCAGTGAATTTCGGGACAATCAGCCCCAGCATTTT.

This clone has only a few counts. The chain couples TRBV6-5 to TRBJ2-4; 7 bases map to TRBD2. The CDR3 runs to 14 residues. Germline-derived CDR1 and CDR2 are MNHEY and SVGAGI. With V trimmed by 8 bases and J by 1 base, 5 bases remained unmatched. CDR3 DNA sequence: TGTGCCAGCTGTTGGCGGGAGGCCAAAAACATTCAGTACTTC. This sequence encodes CASCWREAKNIQYF.

This chain uses TRBV6-5 with TRBJ2-1, with no clear D. This CDR3 has 13 amino acids. Between the trimmed V and J ends, which lost 6 bases and 3 bases, there was a span of 9 bases. CDR1 is MNHEY and CDR2 is SVGAGI in the germline V gene. The CDR3 DNA reads TGTGCCAGCAGGGAGTTAGGCTACAATGAGCAGTTCTTC. Its protein is CASRELGYNEQFF.

The V call is TRBV4-2, the J call TRBJ1-1; D possibly corresponds to TRBD1 (6 bases). The germline V and J ends were trimmed by 4 bases and 0 bases, with 15 bases remaining between them. Looked up from germline, CDR1 is LGHNA and CDR2 is YNFKEQ. The CDR3 consists of 16 residues. CDR3 nucleotides: TGTGCCAGCAGCCTGAGACGGAAGGGGGTGAACACTGAAGCTTTCTTT. As protein: CASSLRRKGVNTEAFF.

The chain couples TRBV27 to TRBJ2-5, with a possible D match to TRBD2 (7 bases). V lost 5 bases and J lost 2, with 15 bases in between. This CDR3 contains 15 residues. Germline V gene lookup returns CDR1 MNHEY and CDR2 SMNVEV (reference sequence). This CDR3 is CASSGGGRLQETQYF. The CDR3 DNA sequence: TGTGCCAGCAGTGGGGGGGGCCGTTTGCAAGAGACCCAGTACTTC.

The gene calls are TRBV5-1 and TRBJ2-7; no clear D. Germline assignment: CDR1 SGHRS and CDR2 YFSETQ. This CDR3 spans 16 amino acids. V was trimmed by 0 bases and J by 1 base, leaving 14 bases between them. The CDR3 coding sequence is TGCGCCAGCAGCTTGGTTTGGAGCCCTTTTTCCTACGAGCAGTACGTC. Its protein is CASSLVWSPFSYEQYV.

The J gene is TRBJ1-3, the V gene TRBV9; D is unclear. Germline V lookup: CDR1 SGDLS, CDR2 YYNGEE. V was pared by 1 base and J by 7 bases, with 9 bases between. The CDR3 runs to 13 residues. The CDR3, as DNA: TGTGCCAGCAGCGTATCCCCAGGCAACACCATATATTTT. This encodes CASSVSPGNTIYF.

The J gene is TRBJ2-5, the V gene TRBV28, with 10 bases aligning to TRBD1. With 8 bases clipped from V and 4 bases from J, the junction kept 7 bases outside the gene matches. From germline, CDR1 is MDHEN and CDR2 SYDVKM. This CDR3 spans 14 amino acids. The CDR3 reads CASGRDRGTETQYF. CDR3 coding DNA: TGTGCCAGCGGCCGGGACAGGGGAACAGAGACCCAGTACTTC.

V gene TRBV14 combines with J gene TRBJ1-4; TRBD1 agrees at 7 bases. Germline CDR1 reads SGHDN; CDR2 reads FVKESK. V was pared by 2 bases and J by 13 bases, with 7 bases of the junction left unmatched. There are 13 residues in the CDR3. CDR3 sequence (DNA): TGTGCCAGCAGCCAAACCCGACAGGGAGGACTGTTTTTT. Protein: CASSQTRQGGLFF.

V gene TRBV19 combines with J gene TRBJ2-3; D is unresolved. Between the trimmed V and J ends, which lost 4 bases and 4 bases, there was a span of 9 bases. The CDR3 loop spans 13 amino acids. Per germline, CDR1 LNHDA and CDR2 SQIVND (reference sequence). CDR3 nucleotides: TGTGCCAGTAGTACCCGCGGAGCAGATACGCAGTATTTT. The encoded protein is CASSTRGADTQYF.

Worth noting for this clone: This likely comes from a read error, as the CDR3 has no conserved phenylalanine or tryptophan at its end. The DNA is left out, because the CDR3 cannot be placed on it with certainty; the CDR3 is given as TCRdb lists it. The rearrangement uses TRBV5-1 and TRBJ1-2; the D call TRBD1 from the table was never checked on the DNA. The CDR3 region is 10 residues in length, termini included. Germline CDR1 SGHRS, CDR2 YFSETQ. The CDR3 sequence is CASSSTGQLG.

The chain links TRBV28 to TRBJ2-2, with a tentative D call TRBD2 (5 bases). Germline CDR1 is MDHEN and CDR2 is SYDVKM. The V end lost 6 bases, the J end lost 3 bases, and 11 bases lay between the germline ends. The CDR3 totals 14 residues. CDR3 nucleotides: TGTGCCAGCAGAGTCTCCGGGGACACCGGGGAGCTGTTTTTT. It encodes CASRVSGDTGELFF. Full variable domain (rest looked up from reference TRBV28 and TRBJ2-2): DVKVTQSSRYLVKRTGEKVFLECVQDMDHENMFWYRQDPGLGLRLIYFSYDVKMKEKGDIPEGYSVSREKKERFSLILESASTNQTSMYLCASRVSGDTGELFFGEGSRLTVL.

The V and J genes are TRBV28 and TRBJ2-5; TRBD1 matches at 8 bases. The CDR3 sequence is 15 residues long. Germline V gene lookup returns CDR1 MDHEN and CDR2 SYDVKM. V was clipped by 5 bases and J by 4 bases; unmatched bases: 9. Here the CDR3 DNA reads TGTGCCAGCAGTGCCCTCAGGGGGCGAGGAGAGACCCAGTACTTC. Translating gives CASSALRGRGETQYF.

The rearrangement links TRBV6-5 to TRBJ2-1; TRBD2 aligns across 9 bases. CDR3 size: 14 residues. Trimming at V came to 8 bases and at J to 6 bases, leaving 8 bases not matched to a gene. CDR1 and CDR2 from the germline V gene are MNHEY and SVGAGI. The CDR3 region is CASRRGSGGNEQFF. The CDR3 DNA sequence: TGTGCCAGCCGCAGGGGTAGCGGGGGCAATGAGCAGTTCTTC.

The chain recombines TRBV6-5 with TRBJ1-2, with D maybe TRBD1 (5 bases). This CDR3 comprises 13 residues. Germline loops: CDR1 MNHEY, CDR2 SVGAGI. V lost 9 bases and J lost 7, with 18 bases in between. CDR3 nucleotides: TGTGCCAGTGCCCAGGGCATGAGACTTGGCTACACCTTC. Its protein product is CASAQGMRLGYTF.

V and J are TRBV6-1 and TRBJ2-5; D is uncertain. Trimming left V 2 bases short and J 1 base short, with 8 bases between. The V gene's germline CDR1 is MNHNS and CDR2 SASEGT. This CDR3 has 14 amino acids. The CDR3 DNA follows: TGTGCCAGCAGTGAATATGGGCCCCAAGAGACCCAGTACTTC. Its translation: CASSEYGPQETQYF.